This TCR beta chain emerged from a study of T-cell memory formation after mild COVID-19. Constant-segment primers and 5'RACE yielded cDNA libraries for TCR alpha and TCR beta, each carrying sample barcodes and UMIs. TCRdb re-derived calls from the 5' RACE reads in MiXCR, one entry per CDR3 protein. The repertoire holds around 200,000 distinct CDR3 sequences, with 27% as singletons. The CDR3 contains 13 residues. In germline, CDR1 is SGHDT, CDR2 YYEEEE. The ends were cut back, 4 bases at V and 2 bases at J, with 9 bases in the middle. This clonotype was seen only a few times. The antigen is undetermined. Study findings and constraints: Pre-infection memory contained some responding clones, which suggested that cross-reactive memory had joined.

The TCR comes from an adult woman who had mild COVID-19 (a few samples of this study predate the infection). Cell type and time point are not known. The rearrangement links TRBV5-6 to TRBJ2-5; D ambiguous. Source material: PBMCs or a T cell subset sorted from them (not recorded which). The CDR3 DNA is TGTGCCAGCAGCATGCCTACACAAGAGACCCAGTACTTC. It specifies CASSMPTQETQYF.